This TCR beta chain was captured by sequencing in a study of blood T cell repertoires in COVID-19. Study-wide background: Acute-phase and convalescent COVID-19 samples originated in the United States, Italy and Spain.

V trimming: 5 bases; J trimming: 2 bases; junction bases outside the gene matches: 5. The CDR3 has 15 amino acids. The germline V gene encodes CDR1 SGHNT and CDR2 YENEEA. In the authors' workflow: Estimates of nucleated cell counts were drawn from the amplification of reference gene primers. Assay used: immunoSEQ multiplex PCR; TCRdb lists only in-frame clones, some missing. For V, J and clone size, that table is used; D and trimming come from the DNA. The top ten clones hold 20% to 25% of a sample with 54,000 or so clones, about 82% of them seen once. This receptor was identified in an elderly woman with acute or convalescent COVID-19. The chain uses TRBV11-3 and TRBJ2-5; 10 positions match TRBD2. Input material: peripheral blood. The CDR3, as DNA: TGTGCCAGCAGCCTTCGGACTAGCGGACAAGAGACCCAGTACTTC. As protein: CASSLRTSGQETQYF. Drawing the rest from reference TRBV11-3 and TRBJ2-5, the complete variable domain is EAGVVQSPRYKIIEKKQPVAFWCNPISGHNTLYWYLQNLGQGPELLIRYENEEAVDDSQLPKDRFSAERLKGVDSTLKIQPAELGDSAVYLCASSLRTSGQETQYFGPGTRLLVL.